Judged by abundance, the clone carrying this T cell receptor (beta chain) is large (0.1 to 1%). Its specificity is unknown. Germline V CDR1 and CDR2: MNHGY, SAAAGT. The CDR3 runs to 12 residues. V lost 6 bases to trimming and J lost 0 bases, with 6 bases between them. Measured with immunoSEQ multiplex PCR; TCRdb has only the in-frame clones, and not every one. This table holds some 1,800 clones, less than 30% found once. The data belong to a study of T cells in localized non-small cell lung cancer. The study, taken as a whole, reports: Among the top 100 tumor clones, a median approximately 60 appeared in adjacent lung.

This TCR was recovered from a female donor older than 55 with stage I lung adenocarcinoma. The specimen was normal lung tissue next to the tumor, collected before any cancer treatment. The chain employs TRBV6-8 and TRBJ2-7; the D is unclear. The CDR3 is CASRHDSYEQYF. The CDR3 region has the DNA TGTGCCAGCAGGCACGACTCCTACGAGCAGTACTTC.